What follows are 21 T cell receptor beta chains derived from one specimen sequenced in a study of CD8+ T cells in alopecia areata. RNA was isolated and reverse transcribed to cDNA, the sequencing template. Some clones are missing from TCRdb's copy, which holds only in-frame ones; the method was immunoSEQ multiplex PCR. The sample presents roughly 120,000 clones, none singletons. Source material: lesional skin. The receptors shown here come from a C3H/HeJ mouse with alopecia areata. This mouse strain has H2-k as its MHC haplotype.

Concerning this clone: Mouse gene names and germline throughout. The read falls 4 residues short of the CDR3 end, and the missing part is taken from the germline J gene. V is TRBV13-3 and J is TRBJ1-4, with D possibly matching TRBD1 (6 bases). Deletions cut 2 bases from V and 2 bases from J, with 13 bases between. There are 16 residues in the CDR3. Per germline, CDR1 NNHDY and CDR2 SYVADS. The chain's CDR3 is CASSEQGRRSNERLFF. The DNA read from the CDR3 is TGTGCCAGCAGTGAACAGGGAAGACGGTCCAACGAA. The full variable domain, completed using reference TRBV13-3 and TRBJ1-4, is EAAVTQSPRSKVAVTGGKVTLSCHQTNNHDYMYWYRQDTGHGLRLIHYSYVADSTEKGDIPDGYKASRPSQENFSLILELASLSQTAVYFCASSEQGRRSNERLFFGHGTKLSVL.

This clone was detected a few times. Gene and germline names: mouse. The read ends 4 residues before the CDR3 terminus; that terminus is restored from the germline J gene. The chain recombines TRBV1 with TRBJ2-5; 10 bases agree with TRBD1. From germline, CDR1 is NSQYPW and CDR2 LRSPGD (reference sequence). CDR3 length: 15 amino acids. The part of the CDR3 DNA that was read is TGCACCTGCAGTGCAGAGGGGACAGGGGAGGAC. This encodes CTCSAEGTGED. The entire CDR3 sequence reads CTCSAEGTGEDTQYF.

With regard to this clone: Genes and germline are mouse. The DNA ends 4 residues before the CDR3 does, and the rest of the CDR3 is filled in from the germline J gene. The rearrangement links TRBV13-3 to TRBJ1-1, with 8 bases lining up with TRBD1. Germline CDR1 and CDR2: NNHDY and SYVADS. The ends lost 2 bases at V and 4 bases at J; junction bases unmatched: 4. The CDR3 has 14 residues. Partial CDR3 DNA: TGTGCCAGCAGTGAGTCAGGGGGCATCACA. As protein: CASSESGGIT. The entire CDR3 reads CASSESGGITEVFF.

Remarks on this clone: Gene names denote mouse genes. Sequencing ends 4 residues short of the CDR3 end; the germline J gene provides the rest. This chain links TRBV19 with TRBJ1-4; TRBD1 matches at 10 bases. The CDR3 runs 16 residues. With 1 base clipped from V and 4 bases from J, the junction kept 4 bases outside the gene matches. CDR1 and CDR2 (germline): FNHDT, SITEND (reference sequence). CDR3 protein: CASSITGTGVNERLFF. The CDR3 bases that were read are TGTGCCAGCAGTATAACCGGGACAGGGGTCAACGAA.

This clone turned up a few times. Gene names and germline match the mouse. The CDR3 sequence: CTCSRDWGNTGQLYF. The CDR3 DNA, read in part, is TGCACCTGCAGCAGGGACTGGGGGAACACCGGG. V gene TRBV1 combines with J gene TRBJ2-2; 11 positions match TRBD2. The CDR3 goes on 4 residues after the read ends, and that part is filled in from the germline J gene. Germline CDR1 is NSQYPW and CDR2 is LRSPGD (reference sequence). V shed 6 bases and J 2 bases; nucleotides not matched to a gene: 2. The CDR3 runs to 15 residues.

This clone has a handful of counts. The genes and germline here are from mouse. The read halts 4 residues ahead of the CDR3 end, with the missing end drawn from the germline J gene. This chain uses TRBV19 with TRBJ2-7, with 10 bases fitting TRBD2. The CDR3 is made up of 12 amino acids. The germline gives CDR1 FNHDT, CDR2 SITEND (reference sequence). The sequenced part of the CDR3 DNA is TGTGCCTGCTCTGGGGGGGCGGAT. Its translation: CACSGGAD. The full CDR3 protein reads CACSGGADEQYF.

With regard to this clone: The genes and germline here are from mouse. CDR3 in amino acids: CTCSAKVTNAEQFF. The sequenced part of the CDR3 DNA is TGCACCTGCAGTGCAAAGGTCACAAATGCT. The chain is built from TRBV1 and TRBJ2-1; D remains ambiguous. The CDR3 end is not reached by the read, which stops 4 residues before it; the germline J gene fills it in. Germline CDR1 and CDR2: NSQYPW and LRSPGD (reference sequence). V was trimmed by 2 bases and J by 5 bases, leaving 10 bases between them. The CDR3 is 14 residues long.

This clone has only a few counts. Mouse gene names apply. Read coverage stops 4 residues before the CDR3 terminus; the germline J gene supplies the remainder. The V gene is TRBV1, the J gene TRBJ2-1; TRBD2 agrees at 9 bases. The CDR3 extends over 14 amino acids. With V trimmed by 7 bases and J by 4 bases, 5 bases remained unmatched. Germline CDR1 NSQYPW, CDR2 LRSPGD (reference sequence). The sequenced CDR3 bases are TGCACCTGCACTCCCTGGGGGGGGTATGCT. It yields the protein CTCTPWGGYA. The entire CDR3 protein is CTCTPWGGYAEQFF. Looking up the rest from reference TRBV1 and TRBJ2-1 gives the full variable domain: VTLLEQNPRWRLVPRGQAVNLRCILKNSQYPWMSWYQQDLQKQLQWLFTLRSPGDKEVKSLPGADYLATRVTDTELRLQVANMSQGRTLYCTCTPWGGYAEQFFGPGTRLTVL.

This clone showed up just a few times. The protein recorded in TCRdb does not match the translated DNA at residue 13; the protein presented here comes from translating the DNA. Here the gene names and germline are mouse. The read gets to within 3 residues of the CDR3 end, and the germline J gene fills in the rest. The chain employs TRBV13-3 and TRBJ1-6; 7 nucleotides match TRBD1. TRBJ1-6 is noted as an ORF with a role that remains uncertain. J gave up 4 bases and V 0 bases, and 4 bases lay outside the gene matches. Germline V gene data show CDR1 as NNHDY and CDR2 as SYVADS. The CDR3 has 16 residues. CDR3 residues: CASSDGTGKYNSPLYF. The sequenced CDR3 bases are TGTGCCAGCAGTGATGGGACAGGAAAATATAATTCGCCC.

Comment on this clone: Genes and germline come from the mouse. The read ends 4 residues before the CDR3 terminus; that terminus is restored from the germline J gene. The rearrangement joins TRBV19 to TRBJ2-2; 7 nucleotides line up with TRBD1. This CDR3 spans 14 amino acids. Germline assignment: CDR1 FNHDT and CDR2 SITEND (reference sequence). Trimming took 3 bases from V and 4 from J; bases not matched to a gene: 3. This chain's CDR3 is CASSTRQGTGQLYF. The DNA read from the CDR3 is TGTGCCAGCAGTACCCGACAGGGCACCGGG.

This clone came up many times. Gene names are the mouse ones. The CDR3 goes on 4 residues after the read ends, and that part is filled in from the germline J gene. The V call is TRBV13-3, the J call TRBJ2-3; no firm D call. This CDR3 has 13 amino acids. V dropped 7 bases and J dropped 0 bases, with 9 bases sitting between them. Germline-derived CDR1 and CDR2 are NNHDY and SYVADS. CDR3 sequence reads: CASALSSAETLYF. Incomplete CDR3 DNA: TGTGCCAGCGCTCTGTCTAGTGCAGAA.

The sample holds many counts of this clone. Gene labels here are mouse ones. With the read ending 4 residues before the CDR3 end, the germline J gene is used to fill in that end. V gene TRBV13-3 combines with J gene TRBJ2-1, with TRBD2 matching 14 bases. This CDR3 comprises 15 residues. Germline loops: CDR1 NNHDY, CDR2 SYVADS. V lost 3 bases and J lost 6; bases outside the gene matches: 2. Incomplete CDR3 DNA: TGTGCCAGCAGTGCCGGGACTGGGGGGGCTGCT. This gives the protein CASSAGTGGAA. The whole CDR3 sequence reads CASSAGTGGAAEQFF.

The sample holds a few counts of this clone. Here the gene names and germline are mouse. The DNA ends 4 residues before the CDR3 does, and the rest of the CDR3 is filled in from the germline J gene. The rearrangement links TRBV13-3 to TRBJ1-4; maybe TRBD1 (6 bases). This CDR3 comprises 15 residues. Per germline, CDR1 NNHDY and CDR2 SYVADS. With 0 bases removed from V and 5 bases from J, the gap between germline ends came to 11 bases. CDR3: CASSDAGTPNERLFF. The sequenced CDR3 bases are TGTGCCAGCAGTGATGCTGGGACACCAAACGAA.

This clone was counted only a few times. Gene labels here are mouse ones. The CDR3 goes on 4 residues after the read ends, and that part is filled in from the germline J gene. The chain is built from TRBV13-3 and TRBJ2-7; TRBD2 matches at 9 bases. Germline loops: CDR1 NNHDY, CDR2 SYVADS. V lost 0 bases and J lost 0; bases outside the gene matches: 7. This CDR3 is 17 amino acids long. The CDR3: CASSDATGGRSSYEQYF. The DNA read from the CDR3 is TGTGCCAGCAGTGATGCTACTGGGGGGAGGAGCTCCTAT.

Notes on this clone: Gene names follow the mouse nomenclature. CDR3 sequence reads: CASSVLPGQQDTQYF. Incomplete CDR3 DNA: TGTGCCAGCAGTGTCCTTCCGGGACAGCAAGAC. The J gene is TRBJ2-5, the V gene TRBV19; 7 bases map to TRBD1. From the germline J gene comes the end of the CDR3, since the read stops 4 residues before it. The CDR3 is 15 residues long. Looked up from germline, CDR1 is FNHDT and CDR2 is SITEND (reference sequence). V dropped 4 bases and J dropped 3; count of bases not matched to a gene: 8.

This clone was seen more than once but under ten times. Germline and genes here are mouse. The read stops 4 residues short of the end of the CDR3; the missing end is completed from the germline J gene. The chain has TRBV13-3 and TRBJ2-7; 12 bases align to TRBD1. CDR3 length: 13 amino acids. Germline V gene lookup returns CDR1 NNHDY and CDR2 SYVADS. CDR3 loop: CASPGQGADEQYF. CDR3 DNA, as far as it was read: TGTGCCAGCCCGGGACAGGGGGCGGAT.

As concerns this clone: Each gene name is a mouse one. Coverage ceases 4 residues before the CDR3 finishes, and the germline J gene fills in the end. The chain employs TRBV13-2 and TRBJ2-1; 12 positions match TRBD1. The CDR3 covers 16 residues. Germline CDR1 is NNHNN and CDR2 is SYGAGS (reference sequence). CDR3: CASGDLGTGGMAEQFF. CDR3 DNA, as far as it was read: TGTGCCAGCGGTGATTTGGGGACAGGGGGCATGGCT.

This clone was picked up a small number of times. Gene names are the mouse ones. The read terminates 4 residues before the CDR3 end, so the remaining end is supplied by the germline J gene. The chain employs TRBV1 and TRBJ1-1; 7 bases map to TRBD1. V dropped 1 base and J dropped 3; count of bases not matched to a gene: 8. Germline-derived CDR1 and CDR2 are NSQYPW and LRSPGD (reference sequence). This CDR3 comprises 16 residues. CDR3 DNA (partial): TGCACCTGCAGTGCAGCGGGACAGAGGGGACACACA. Its translation: CTCSAAGQRGHT. Given in full, the CDR3 is CTCSAAGQRGHTEVFF.

This clone was seen only a few times. The genes are named according to mouse. The sequenced fragment ends 4 residues before the CDR3 boundary, so the rest is inferred from the germline J gene. The chain uses TRBV19 and TRBJ1-4; D is ambiguous. CDR1 and CDR2 from the germline V gene are FNHDT and SITEND (reference sequence). V lost 2 bases and J lost 3, with 8 bases in between. The CDR3 length is 14 residues. Here the CDR3 reads CASSIQQPNERLFF. The sequenced CDR3 bases are TGTGCCAGCAGTATCCAACAACCCAACGAA.

The table lists this clone with a few counts. Here the gene names and germline are mouse. The CDR3 end is not reached by the read, which stops 4 residues before it; the germline J gene fills it in. V usage is TRBV1 and J usage is TRBJ2-1; 11 bases are a match to TRBD2. V dropped 3 bases and J dropped 1; count of bases not matched to a gene: 2. The germline V gene has CDR1 NSQYPW and CDR2 LRSPGD (reference sequence). The CDR3 length is 16 residues. Partial CDR3 DNA: TGCACCTGCAGTGCGAGGGACTGGGGGAACTATGCT. It yields the protein CTCSARDWGNYA. The full CDR3 protein is CTCSARDWGNYAEQFF.

Concerning this clone: TCRdb's protein does not match the DNA translation at residue 13; the protein provided is translated from the DNA. All gene names here are mouse names. The CDR3 goes on 3 residues after the read ends, and that part is filled in from the germline J gene. This chain uses TRBV14 with TRBJ1-6; 8 nucleotides agree with TRBD1. TRBJ1-6 counts as an open reading frame of uncertain function. This CDR3 comprises 16 residues. V dropped 5 bases and J dropped 1; count of bases not matched to a gene: 5. Germline-derived CDR1 and CDR2 are SGHDT and FRDEAV. Incomplete CDR3 DNA: TGTGCCAGCAGCCCGACAGGGGACTCCTATAATTCGCCC. As protein: CASSPTGDSYNSP. The whole CDR3 reads CASSPTGDSYNSPLYF.